Sequencing of this T cell receptor (beta chain) was carried out in a study of blood T cell repertoires in COVID-19 (dated by TCRdb to 2018 to 2021). Concerning the study at large: Collaborator samples came from the United States, Italy and Spain and covered acute and convalescent phases of COVID-19. The repertoires were released in a freely available public database meant as a resource for research on the immune response to SARS-CoV-2. Nearly every sample came with metadata listing a de-identified subject ID, COVID-19 status, age in years and sex. The prospective study material was composed of cDNA or gDNA derived from T cells, B-cell-depleted T cells, or PBMCs. Where available, HLA class I and class II types were taken from metadata supplied by the sample provider and were not determined by assay-based typing. Samples were obtained from the ongoing ImmuneRACE study (first 160 participants) and from over 1,000 subjects provided by 6 global collaborators. The dataset comprised deeply sampled blood TCRbeta repertoires from subjects exposed to, actively infected with, or recovered from COVID-19. What the work shows at the level of the full study, not this receptor alone: Clinical and demographic metadata were provided uncurated, with the amount varying by source and participant.

TCRbeta CDR3 regions were amplified from genomic DNA using the immunoSEQ Assay, a bias-controlled multiplex PCR. In the paper's pipeline: The number of nucleated cells in each sample was estimated from the amplification of reference gene primers within the assay. To quantify the absolute abundance of each unique TCRbeta CDR3 rearrangement, sequence reads were collapsed and filtered. For each sample, productive Simpson clonality was calculated as the square root of Simpson's diversity index across productive rearrangements. What TCRdb holds here is the immuneACCESS table cut down to in-frame rearrangements. Part of the clones is not present; checked against another copy, under half of the missing clones reflect an unresolved V gene, and the others are unexplained. V and J calls and clone size come straight from that table; D and trimming were deduced from the DNA. The sample table shows fewer than 500,000 clones, and around 90% are seen once. The top ten hold about 0.7% of the sample.

Comment on this clone: No cognate antigen has been identified for it. No per-base quality is available; no much larger clone lies one base away.

V and J are truncated by 7 bases and 0 bases respectively, leaving an intervening sequence of 14 bases. Counted from cysteine to phenylalanine, this CDR3 has 15 amino acids. Kept here is only the CDR3 DNA, which spans 45 bases and is read in frame from base 1. The germline V gene supplies CDR1 SGDLS and CDR2 YYNGEE. In the prospective study, participants were 18 to 89 years old, resided in 20 to 30 geographic areas of the United States, and were enrolled through a virtual design. To assign participants to cohorts, the prospective study relied on clinical history that participants themselves reported in a screening survey and a study questionnaire. ImmuneRACE Cohort 3 recovered participants were defined by two consecutive negative NP/OP PCR tests, healthcare professional clearance, or symptom resolution. In the prospective study, whole blood, serum and a nasopharyngeal or oropharyngeal swab were collected from each participant by mobile phlebotomists. Additional blood draws and questionnaires over a 2-month period could optionally be provided by prospective study participants. Blood samples from the prospective study were shipped frozen or at room temperature prior to DNA extraction.

This chain joins TRBV9 to TRBJ2-1; TRBD2 is possibly the D segment (5 matching bases). The origin of this receptor is a woman in her late teens or twenties who had recovered from COVID-19. The sample was PBMCs or T cells enriched from blood (not recorded which). The CDR3 sequence is CASGGQASSYNEQFF. Here is the DNA: TGTGCCAGCGGCGGGCAGGCCAGCTCCTACAATGAGCAGTTCTTC. The CDR3, completed at both ends by the reference TRBV9 and TRBJ2-1 genes, gives the full variable domain DSGVTQTPKHLITATGQRVTLRCSPRSGDLSVYWYQQSLDQGLQFLIQYYNGEERAKGNILERFSAQQFPDLHSELNLSSLELGDSALYFCASGGQASSYNEQFFGPGTRLTVL.